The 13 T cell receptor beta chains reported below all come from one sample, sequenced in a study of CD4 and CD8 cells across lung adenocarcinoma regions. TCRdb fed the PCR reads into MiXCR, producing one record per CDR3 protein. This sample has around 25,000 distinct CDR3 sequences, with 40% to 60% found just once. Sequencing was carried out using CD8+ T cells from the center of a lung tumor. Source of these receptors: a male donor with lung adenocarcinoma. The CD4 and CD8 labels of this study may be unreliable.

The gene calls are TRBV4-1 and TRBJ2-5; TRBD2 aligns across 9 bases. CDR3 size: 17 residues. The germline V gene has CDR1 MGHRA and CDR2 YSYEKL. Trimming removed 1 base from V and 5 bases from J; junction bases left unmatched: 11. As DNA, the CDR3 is TGCGCCAGCAGCCAAGGAAATAGCGGGAGAGGCGGGGAGACCCAGTACTTC. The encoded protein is CASSQGNSGRGGETQYF.

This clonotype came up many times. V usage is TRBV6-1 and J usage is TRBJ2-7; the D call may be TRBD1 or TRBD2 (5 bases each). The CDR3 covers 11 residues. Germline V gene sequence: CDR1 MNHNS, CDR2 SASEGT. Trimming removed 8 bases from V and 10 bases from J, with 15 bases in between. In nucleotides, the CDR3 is TGTGCCAGCGGTGGGACGGCGAAACAGTACTTC. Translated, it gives CASGGTAKQYF.

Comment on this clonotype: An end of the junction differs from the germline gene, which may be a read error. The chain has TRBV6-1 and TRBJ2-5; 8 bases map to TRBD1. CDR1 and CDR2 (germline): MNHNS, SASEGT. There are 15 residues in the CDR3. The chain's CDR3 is CGRGPGPRVQETQYF. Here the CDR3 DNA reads TGTGGCAGGGGGCCAGGGCCCCGGGTCCAAGAGACGCAGTACTTC.

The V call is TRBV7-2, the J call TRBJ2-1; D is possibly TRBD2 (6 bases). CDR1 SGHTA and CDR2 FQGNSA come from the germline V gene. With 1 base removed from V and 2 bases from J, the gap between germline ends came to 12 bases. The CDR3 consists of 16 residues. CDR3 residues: CASSLGGTQTYNEQFF. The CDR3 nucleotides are TGTGCCAGCAGCTTAGGGGGGACTCAGACCTACAATGAGCAGTTCTTC.

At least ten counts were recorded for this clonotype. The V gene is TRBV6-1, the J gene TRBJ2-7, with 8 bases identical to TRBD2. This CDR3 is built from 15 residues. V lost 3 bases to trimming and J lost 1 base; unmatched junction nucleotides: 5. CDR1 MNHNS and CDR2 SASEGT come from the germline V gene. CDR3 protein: CASSEGTSGSYEQYF. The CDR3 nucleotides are TGTGCCAGCAGTGAGGGTACTAGCGGATCCTACGAGCAGTACTTC.

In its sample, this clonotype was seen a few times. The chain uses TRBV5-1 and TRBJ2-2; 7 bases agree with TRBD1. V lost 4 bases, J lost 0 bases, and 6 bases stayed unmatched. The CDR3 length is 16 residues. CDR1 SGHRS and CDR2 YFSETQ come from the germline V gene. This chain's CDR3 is CASSTSGTANTGELFF. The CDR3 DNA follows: TGCGCCAGCAGCACATCCGGGACAGCGAACACCGGGGAGCTGTTTTTT.

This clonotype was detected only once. CDR3 sequence (DNA): TGTGCCAGCGGTGGAAGGGGAGGCAGTGCCCAAGATACGCAGTACTTC. Its protein is CASGGRGGSAQDTQYF. V is TRBV6-1 and J is TRBJ2-3, with a possible D match to TRBD2 (6 bases). The J call is uncertain, as TRBJ2-7 better fits the DNA end. Per the germline V gene, CDR1 is MNHNS and CDR2 is SASEGT. The CDR3 consists of 16 residues.

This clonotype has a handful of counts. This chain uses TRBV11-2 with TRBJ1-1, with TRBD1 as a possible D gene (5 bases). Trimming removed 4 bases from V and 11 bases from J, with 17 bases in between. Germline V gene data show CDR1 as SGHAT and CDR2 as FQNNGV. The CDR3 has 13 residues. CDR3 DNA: TGTGCCAGCAGCTCCGGGCCCAAAAGGGGCGCTTTCTTT. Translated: CASSSGPKRGAFF.

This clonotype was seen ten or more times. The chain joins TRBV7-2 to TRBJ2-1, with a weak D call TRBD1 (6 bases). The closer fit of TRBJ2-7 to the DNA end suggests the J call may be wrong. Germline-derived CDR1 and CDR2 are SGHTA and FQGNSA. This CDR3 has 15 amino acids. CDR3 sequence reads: CASSALTGPHYEQYF. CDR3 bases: TGTGCCAGCAGCGCATTGACAGGTCCCCACTACGAGCAGTACTTC.

Here the CDR3 reads CASSGQGGANSPLHF. The CDR3 DNA reads TGTGCCAGCAGCGGGCAAGGGGGCGCGAATTCACCCCTCCACTTT. The gene calls are TRBV3-1 and TRBJ1-6; TRBD1 agrees at 7 bases. CDR1 and CDR2 from the germline V gene are LGHDT and YNNKEL (reference sequence). With 5 bases clipped from V and 7 bases from J, the junction kept 8 bases outside the gene matches. CDR3 size: 15 residues.

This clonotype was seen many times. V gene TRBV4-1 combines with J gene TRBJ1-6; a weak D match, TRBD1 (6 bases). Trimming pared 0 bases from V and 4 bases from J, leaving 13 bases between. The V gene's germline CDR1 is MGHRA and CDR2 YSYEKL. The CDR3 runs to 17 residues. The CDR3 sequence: CASSQDLTGSYNSPLHF. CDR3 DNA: TGCGCCAGCAGCCAAGATTTGACAGGCTCTTATAATTCACCCCTCCACTTT.

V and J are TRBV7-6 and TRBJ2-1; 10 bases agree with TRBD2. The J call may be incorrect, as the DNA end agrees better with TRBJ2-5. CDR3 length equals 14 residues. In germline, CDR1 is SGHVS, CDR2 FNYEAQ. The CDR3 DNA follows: TGTGCCAGCAGCTTTCAAGCGGGAGGGGAGACCCAGTACTTC. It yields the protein CASSFQAGGETQYF.

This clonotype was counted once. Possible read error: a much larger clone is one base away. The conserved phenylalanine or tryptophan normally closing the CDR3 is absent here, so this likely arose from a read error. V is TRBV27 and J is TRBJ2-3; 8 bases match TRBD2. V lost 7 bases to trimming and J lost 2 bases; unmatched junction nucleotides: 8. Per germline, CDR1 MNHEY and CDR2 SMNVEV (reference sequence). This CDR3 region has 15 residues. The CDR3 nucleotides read TGTGCCAGCACCTTTAGACTAGCGCACACAGATACGCAGTATTGT. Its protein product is CASTFRLAHTDTQYC.